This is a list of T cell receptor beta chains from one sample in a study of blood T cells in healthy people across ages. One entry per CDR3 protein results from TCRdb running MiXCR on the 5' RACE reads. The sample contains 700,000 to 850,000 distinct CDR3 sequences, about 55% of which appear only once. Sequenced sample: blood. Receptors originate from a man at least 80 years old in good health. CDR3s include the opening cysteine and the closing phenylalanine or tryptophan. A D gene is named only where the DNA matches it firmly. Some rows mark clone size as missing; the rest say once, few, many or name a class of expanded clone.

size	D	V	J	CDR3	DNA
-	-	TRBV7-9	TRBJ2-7	CASEATSYEQYF	TGTGCCAGCGAGGCGACTTCCTACGAGCAGTACTTC
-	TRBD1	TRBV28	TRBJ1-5	CASSKDRGPLSNQPQHF	TGTGCCAGCAGCAAGGACAGGGGGCCTTTGAGCAATCAGCCCCAGCATTTT
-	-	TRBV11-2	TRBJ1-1	CASSWHSGQLFMNTEAFF	TGTGCCAGCAGCTGGCACTCCGGACAGCTTTTTATGAACACTGAAGCTTTCTTT
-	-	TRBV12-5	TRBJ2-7	CASGLVRVGSSYNEQYF	TGTGCTAGTGGTTTGGTAAGGGTCGGGAGCTCCTACAATGAGCAGTACTTC
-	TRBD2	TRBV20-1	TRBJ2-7	CSARDPRLAGWTYEQYF	TGCAGTGCTAGAGACCCCAGACTAGCGGGATGGACCTACGAGCAGTACTTC
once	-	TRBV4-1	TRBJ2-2	CASSQGLTAGELFF	TGCGCCAGCAGCCAAGGTCTGACCGCCGGGGAGCTGTTTTTT
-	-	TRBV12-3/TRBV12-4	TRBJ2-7	CASSFGTRDKDEQYF	TGTGCCAGCAGTTTTGGGACTCGGGACAAGGACGAGCAGTACTTC
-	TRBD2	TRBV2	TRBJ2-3	CASSPTAGGPADTQYF	TGTGCCAGCAGTCCCACGGCGGGAGGGCCTGCAGATACGCAGTATTTT
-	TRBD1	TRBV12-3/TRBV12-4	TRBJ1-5	CASSFRTGINQPQHF	TGTGCCAGCAGTTTTAGGACAGGGATCAATCAGCCCCAGCATTTT
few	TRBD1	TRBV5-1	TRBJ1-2	CASGVETGGTYGYTF	TGCGCCAGCGGGGTCGAGACAGGGGGAACCTATGGCTACACCTTC